This paragraph reports one T cell receptor beta chain. Its cognate antigen has yet to be identified. Base quality data are lacking; no much larger clone is found one base away. The donors were healthy, HIV-negative adults with no recently reported acute infections or vaccinations. Only Caucasian adults living in Nashville, Tennessee, USA were represented among the donors. Magnetic negative selection was used to enrich CD4+ T cells, after which naive cells were positively selected on CD45RA and the negative fraction became the memory subset. Blood was obtained by leukapheresis, after which PBMCs were separated by Ficoll-Histopaque density gradient centrifugation and cryopreserved in liquid nitrogen vapor phase. Purity and quantity of every magnetically sorted T cell population were checked by analytical flow cytometry. Genomic DNA was isolated from each sorted fraction and quantified by UV absorbance on a Nanodrop 2000c.

This entry is derived from a study of shared clonotypes between healthy human individuals (TCRdb year 2020). Some background on the complete study: Three men and two women, aged 18 to 49 years, made up the cohort. Leukapheresis yielded between about 0.94 and 8.9 billion PBMCs per donor. The study deeply sequenced blood TCR repertoires of five healthy adults to estimate repertoire size and the extent of clonotype sharing between individuals. For each donor, three plates each were used for CD4 naive and CD4 memory, two plates were used for CD8 naive, and one plate was used for CD8 memory. To increase sequencing depth and limit assay-specific biases, different laboratories used diverse techniques to prepare libraries and sequence TCR repertoires. Overall study outcomes, separate from this receptor: Naive subsets generally had larger estimated clonotype richness than memory subsets did. Sampling was restricted to blood, and TCR repertoires in tissues likely differ from the TCR repertoires found in blood. Pairwise subsampling led to the expectation that sequencing depth would affect the degree of clonotype sharing among donors. Because the study included only a small number of donors, the genetic and exposure-history diversity represented was limited. Rarefaction of sorted-subset datasets indicated incomplete sequencing despite the large sequencing depth. Sharing across a handful of donors was observed for 4.5% to 6.5% of naive CD4, under 4% of naive CD8, 2% to 2.5% of memory CD4, and around 0.4% of memory CD8 clonotypes. Higher generation probabilities were observed for clonotypes shared by all four sorted-subset donors than for non-shared clonotypes.

V and J lose 1 base and 0 bases, and a span of 13 bases separates them. From the cysteine up to the phenylalanine, the CDR3 has a length of 18 residues. Only the CDR3 region is kept as DNA, spanning 54 bases read in frame from base 1. CDR1 is given as SGHDN and CDR2 as FVKESK, both from the germline V gene. Using the deep immunoSEQ assay, TCR CDR3 regions were amplified from genomic DNA by multiplex PCR. Extracted genomic DNA from each cell subset was distributed evenly across all wells of several immunoSEQ 96-well plates, and each plate was treated as a replicate. For sorted subsets, roughly 200 ng of genomic DNA, equivalent to roughly 30,000 T cell genomes, went into each replicate PCR. Purified libraries were quantified with a Qubit 3.0 fluorometer, sized on a Bioanalyzer 2100, and re-quantified with the KAPA Library Quantification kit. Every immunoSEQ 96-well plate was sequenced on a dedicated single-read 150-cycle Illumina NextSeq 550 flow cell. In the original analysis: Because the immunoSEQ output held only junctional sequences and lacked quality scores, the filtering could not match the filtering applied to full-length reads. Sequences were annotated with PyIR, a Python wrapper for IgBLAST v1.9, and V/J genes and CDR3 were assigned using IMGT germline references. Reads with weak V/J assignments (E-value above 1e-6), missing CDR3, stop codons, out-of-frame junctions, or ambiguous translated residues were removed. V3J clonotypes were defined by identical inferred V gene, J gene, and CDR3 amino acid sequence. To compute the percentage overlap between repertoires, the number of shared unique clonotypes was divided by the size of the smaller repertoire. RTK rarefaction, the Chao1 estimator, and Recon v2.1 estimates of unobserved clonotypes were used to assess repertoire richness. For all TCRbeta clonotypes obtained by the gDNA method from a few donors, generation probabilities were computed with OLGA. TCRdb limited this immuneACCESS table to in-frame rearrangements with V and J called. A share of clones is missing; checked studies link under half to unresolved V genes, and the rest is unexplained. D and trimming come from the DNA, and the V and J calls and clone size come from that table. The sample contains 2,100,000 or so clones, approximately 95% of them found a single time. The ten largest clones add up to about 0.13% of the sample.

Sequenced: naive CD4+ T cells sorted from blood. The sample's cell subset or site label, in plain terms: CD45RA+ positively selected. The sequence derives from a man aged 18-30 years in good health. The sequence joins TRBV14 to TRBJ1-6, with the D gene too uncertain to name. The DNA sequence is TGTGCCAGCAGCCAAGCGGCGAGACGAAGCTCCTATAATTCACCCCTCCACTTT. Translated, this is CASSQAARRSSYNSPLHF.